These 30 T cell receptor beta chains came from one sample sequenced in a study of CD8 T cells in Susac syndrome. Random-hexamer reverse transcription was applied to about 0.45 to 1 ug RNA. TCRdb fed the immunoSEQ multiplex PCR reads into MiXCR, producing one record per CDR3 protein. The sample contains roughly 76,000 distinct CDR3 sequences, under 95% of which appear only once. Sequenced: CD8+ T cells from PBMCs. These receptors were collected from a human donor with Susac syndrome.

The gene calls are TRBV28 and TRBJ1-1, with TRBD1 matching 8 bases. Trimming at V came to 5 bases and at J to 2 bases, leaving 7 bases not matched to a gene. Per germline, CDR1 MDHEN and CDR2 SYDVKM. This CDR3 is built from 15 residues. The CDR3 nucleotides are TGTGCCAGCAGTCCCGAGACAGGGGTCAACACTGAAGCTTTCTTT. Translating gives CASSPETGVNTEAFF. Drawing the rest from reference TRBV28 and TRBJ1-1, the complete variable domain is DVKVTQSSRYLVKRTGEKVFLECVQDMDHENMFWYRQDPGLGLRLIYFSYDVKMKEKGDIPEGYSVSREKKERFSLILESASTNQTSMYLCASSPETGVNTEAFFGQGTRLTVV.

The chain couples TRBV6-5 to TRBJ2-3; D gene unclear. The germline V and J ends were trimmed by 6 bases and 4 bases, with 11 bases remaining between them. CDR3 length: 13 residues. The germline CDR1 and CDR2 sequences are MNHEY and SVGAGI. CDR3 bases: TGTGCCAGCAGACTACTCGGCGCAGATACGCAGTATTTT. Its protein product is CASRLLGADTQYF.

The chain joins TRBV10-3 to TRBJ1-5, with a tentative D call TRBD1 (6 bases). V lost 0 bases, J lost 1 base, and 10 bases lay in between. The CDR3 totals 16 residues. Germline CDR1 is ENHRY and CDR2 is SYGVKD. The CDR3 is CAISESGAGSNQPQHF. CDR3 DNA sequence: TGTGCCATCAGTGAGTCGGGGGCAGGGAGCAATCAGCCCCAGCATTTT.

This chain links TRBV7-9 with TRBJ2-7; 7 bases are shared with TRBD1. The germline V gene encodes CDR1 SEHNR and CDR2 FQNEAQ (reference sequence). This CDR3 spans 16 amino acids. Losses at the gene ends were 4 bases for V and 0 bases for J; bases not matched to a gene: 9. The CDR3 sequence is CASSSGTVETSYEQYF. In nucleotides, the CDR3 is TGTGCCAGCAGCTCCGGGACAGTAGAAACCTCCTACGAGCAGTACTTC.

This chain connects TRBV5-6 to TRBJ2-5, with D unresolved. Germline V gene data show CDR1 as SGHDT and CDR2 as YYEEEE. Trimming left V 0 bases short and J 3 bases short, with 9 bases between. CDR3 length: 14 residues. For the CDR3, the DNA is TGTGCCAGCAGCTTGGCGCCAGTAAAAGAGACCCAGTACTTC. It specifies CASSLAPVKETQYF.

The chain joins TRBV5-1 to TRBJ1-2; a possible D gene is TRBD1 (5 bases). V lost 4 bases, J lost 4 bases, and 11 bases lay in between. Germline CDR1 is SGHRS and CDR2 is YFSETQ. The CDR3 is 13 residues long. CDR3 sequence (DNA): TGCGCCAGCAGCCCCGACAGCCGCTATGGCTACACCTTC. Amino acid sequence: CASSPDSRYGYTF.

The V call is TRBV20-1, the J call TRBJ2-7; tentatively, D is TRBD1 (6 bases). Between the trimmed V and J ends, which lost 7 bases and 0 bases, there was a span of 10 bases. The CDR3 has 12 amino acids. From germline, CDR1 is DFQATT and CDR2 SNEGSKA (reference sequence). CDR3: CSVATGSYEQYF. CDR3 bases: TGCAGTGTTGCGACAGGCTCCTACGAGCAGTACTTC.

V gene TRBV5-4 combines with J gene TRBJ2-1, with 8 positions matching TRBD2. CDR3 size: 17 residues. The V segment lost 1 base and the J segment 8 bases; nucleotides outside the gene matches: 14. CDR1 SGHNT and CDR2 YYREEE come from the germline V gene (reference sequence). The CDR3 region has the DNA TGTGCCAGCAGCTTGTTAGGGGTTAGCAGCGGGAGTGATGAGCAGTTCTTC. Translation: CASSLLGVSSGSDEQFF. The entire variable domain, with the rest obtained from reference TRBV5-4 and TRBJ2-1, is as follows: ETGVTQSPTHLIKTRGQQVTLRCSSQSGHNTVSWYQQALGQGPQFIFQYYREEENGRGNFPPRFSGLQFPNYSSELNVNALELDDSALYLCASSLLGVSSGSDEQFFGPGTRLTVL.

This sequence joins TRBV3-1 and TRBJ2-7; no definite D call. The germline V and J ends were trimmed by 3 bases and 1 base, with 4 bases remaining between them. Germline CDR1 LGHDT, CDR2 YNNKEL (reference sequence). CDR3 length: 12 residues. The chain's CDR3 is CASSQNSYEQYF. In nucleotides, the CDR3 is TGTGCCAGCAGCCAGAATTCCTACGAGCAGTACTTC.

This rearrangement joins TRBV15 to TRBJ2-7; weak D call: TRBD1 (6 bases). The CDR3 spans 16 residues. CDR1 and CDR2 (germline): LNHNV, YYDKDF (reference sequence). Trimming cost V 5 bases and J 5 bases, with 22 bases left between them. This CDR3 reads CATSAGPGHELHEQYF. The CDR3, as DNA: TGTGCCACCAGCGCCGGACCGGGACATGAACTCCACGAGCAGTACTTC.

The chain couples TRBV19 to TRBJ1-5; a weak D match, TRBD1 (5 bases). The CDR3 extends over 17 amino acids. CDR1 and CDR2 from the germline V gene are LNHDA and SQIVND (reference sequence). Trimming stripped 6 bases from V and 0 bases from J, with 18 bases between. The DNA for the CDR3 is TGTGCCAGTAGACATTCCGCCGACAGTTATAGCAATCAGCCCCAGCATTTT. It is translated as CASRHSADSYSNQPQHF.

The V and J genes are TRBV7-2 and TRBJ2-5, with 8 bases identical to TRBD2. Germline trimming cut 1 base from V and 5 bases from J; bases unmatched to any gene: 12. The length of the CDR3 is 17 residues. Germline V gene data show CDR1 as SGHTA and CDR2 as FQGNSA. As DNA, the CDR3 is TGTGCCAGCAGCTTAGGGCTGCGGGAGGTTACATTGGAGACCCAGTACTTC. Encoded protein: CASSLGLREVTLETQYF.

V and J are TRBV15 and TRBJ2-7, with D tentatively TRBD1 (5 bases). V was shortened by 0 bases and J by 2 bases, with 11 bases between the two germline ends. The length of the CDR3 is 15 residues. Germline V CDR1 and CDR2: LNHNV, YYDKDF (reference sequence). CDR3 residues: CATSRDQQGAYEQYF. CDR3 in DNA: TGTGCCACCAGCAGAGATCAACAAGGGGCCTACGAGCAGTACTTC.

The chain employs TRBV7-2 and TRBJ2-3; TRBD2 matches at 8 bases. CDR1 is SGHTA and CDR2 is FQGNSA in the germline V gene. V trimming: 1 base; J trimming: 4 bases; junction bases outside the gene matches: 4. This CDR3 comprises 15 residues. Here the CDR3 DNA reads TGTGCCAGCAGCTTAGTTCGGGGGGGCCCAGATACGCAGTATTTT. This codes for CASSLVRGGPDTQYF. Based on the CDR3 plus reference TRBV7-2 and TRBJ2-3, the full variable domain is GAGVSQSPSNKVTEKGKDVELRCDPISGHTALYWYRQSLGQGLEFLIYFQGNSAPDKSGLPSDRFSAERTGGSVSTLTIQRTQQEDSAVYLCASSLVRGGPDTQYFGPGTRLTVL.

As DNA, the CDR3 is TGTGCCAGCAACAGAAATAACCGGGACTCAGCAGAGCAGTTCTTC. This codes for CASNRNNRDSAEQFF. The V call is TRBV7-9, the J call TRBJ2-1; D possibly corresponds to TRBD2 (6 bases). CDR1 is SEHNR and CDR2 is FQNEAQ in the germline V gene (reference sequence). The CDR3 extends over 15 amino acids. The V end was cut by 7 bases, the J end by 10 bases, with 23 bases between. Drawing the rest from reference TRBV7-9 and TRBJ2-1, the complete variable domain is DTGVSQNPRHKITKRGQNVTFRCDPISEHNRLYWYRQTLGQGPEFLTYFQNEAQLEKSRLLSDRFSAERPKGSFSTLEIQRTEQGDSAMYLCASNRNNRDSAEQFFGPGTRLTVL.

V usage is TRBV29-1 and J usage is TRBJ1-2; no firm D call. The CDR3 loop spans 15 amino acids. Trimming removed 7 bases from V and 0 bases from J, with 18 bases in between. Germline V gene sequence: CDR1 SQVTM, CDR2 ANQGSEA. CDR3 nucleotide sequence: TGCAGCGCTCTTAGAGCGGGCGGGACTAACTATGGCTACACCTTC. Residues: CSALRAGGTNYGYTF.

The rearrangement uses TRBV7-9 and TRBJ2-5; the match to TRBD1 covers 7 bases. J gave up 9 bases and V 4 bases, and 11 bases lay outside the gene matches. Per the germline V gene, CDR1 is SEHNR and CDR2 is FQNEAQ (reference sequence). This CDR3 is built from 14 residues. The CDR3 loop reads CASSSPTGSVSQYF. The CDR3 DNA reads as TGTGCCAGCAGCTCCCCGACAGGGAGCGTGTCCCAGTACTTC.

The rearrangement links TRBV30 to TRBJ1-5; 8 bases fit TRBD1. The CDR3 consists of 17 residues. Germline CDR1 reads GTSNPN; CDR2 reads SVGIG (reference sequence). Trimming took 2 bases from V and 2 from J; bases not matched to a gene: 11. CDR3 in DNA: TGTGCCTGGAGTCCTGACAGGGGCCAATTCGGCAATCAGCCCCAGCATTTT. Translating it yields CAWSPDRGQFGNQPQHF.

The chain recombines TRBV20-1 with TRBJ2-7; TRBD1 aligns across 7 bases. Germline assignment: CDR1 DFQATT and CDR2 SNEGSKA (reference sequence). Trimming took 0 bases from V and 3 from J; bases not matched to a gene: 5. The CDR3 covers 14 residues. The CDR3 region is CSARDKGTVYEQYF. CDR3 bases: TGCAGTGCTAGAGATAAGGGGACAGTCTACGAGCAGTACTTC.

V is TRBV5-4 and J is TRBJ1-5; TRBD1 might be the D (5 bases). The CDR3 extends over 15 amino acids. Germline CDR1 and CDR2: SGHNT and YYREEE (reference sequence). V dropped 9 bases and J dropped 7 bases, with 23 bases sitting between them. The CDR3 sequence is CAIQSGGQAGQPQHF. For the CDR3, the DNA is TGTGCCATCCAATCTGGAGGGCAGGCAGGGCAGCCCCAGCATTTT.

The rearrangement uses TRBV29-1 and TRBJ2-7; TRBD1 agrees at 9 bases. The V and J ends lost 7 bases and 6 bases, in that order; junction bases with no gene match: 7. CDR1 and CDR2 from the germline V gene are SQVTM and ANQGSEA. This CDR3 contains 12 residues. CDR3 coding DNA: TGCAGCGCCCGCCGGGACAGGGCCGAGCAGTACTTC. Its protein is CSARRDRAEQYF.

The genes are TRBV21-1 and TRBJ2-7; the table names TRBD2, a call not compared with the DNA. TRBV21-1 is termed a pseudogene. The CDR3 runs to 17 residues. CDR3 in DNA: TGTGCCAGCATTTCAATAGGGATAGCGGGGGCCTCCTACGAGCAGTACTTC. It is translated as CASISIGIAGASYEQYF.

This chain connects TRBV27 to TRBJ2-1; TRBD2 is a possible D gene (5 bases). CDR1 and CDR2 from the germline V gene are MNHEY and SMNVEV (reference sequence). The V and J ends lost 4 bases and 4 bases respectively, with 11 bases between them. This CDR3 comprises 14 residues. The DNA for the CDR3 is TGTGCCAGCAGTTCCCGCGGGCCTTACAATGAGCAGTTCTTC. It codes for CASSSRGPYNEQFF.

The CDR3 sequence is CASSPGTSGGQETQYF. CDR3 nucleotides: TGTGCCAGCAGCCCAGGGACTAGCGGGGGACAAGAGACCCAGTACTTC. The chain couples TRBV5-4 to TRBJ2-5, with TRBD2 matching 14 bases. The germline V gene has CDR1 SGHNT and CDR2 YYREEE (reference sequence). The length of the CDR3 is 16 residues. Losses at the gene ends were 4 bases for V and 2 bases for J; bases not matched to a gene: 4.

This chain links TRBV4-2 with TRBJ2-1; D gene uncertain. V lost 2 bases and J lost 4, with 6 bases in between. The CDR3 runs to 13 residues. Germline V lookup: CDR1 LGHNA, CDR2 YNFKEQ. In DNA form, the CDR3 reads TGTGCCAGCAGCCAAACCCTATACAATGAGCAGTTCTTC. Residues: CASSQTLYNEQFF.

The CDR3 region is CASTPGGVYGYTF. Written as DNA, the CDR3 is TGTGCCAGCACCCCCGGGGGGGTCTATGGCTACACCTTC. The chain uses TRBV6-1 and TRBJ1-2, with a tentative D call TRBD1 (5 bases). Trimming shortened V by 7 bases and J by 4 bases, and 13 bases separated the two germline ends. The CDR3 consists of 13 residues. The germline V gene has CDR1 MNHNS and CDR2 SASEGT.

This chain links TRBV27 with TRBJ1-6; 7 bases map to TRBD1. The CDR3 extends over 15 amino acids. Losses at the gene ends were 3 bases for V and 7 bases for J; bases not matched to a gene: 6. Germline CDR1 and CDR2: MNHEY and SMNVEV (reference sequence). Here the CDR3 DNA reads TGTGCCAGCAGTTTCGCGGGACAGTTCAATTCACCCCTCCACTTT. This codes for CASSFAGQFNSPLHF.

CDR3 amino acids: CASSFRGSGGRLDIVKTQYF. The CDR3 bases are TGTGCCAGCAGCTTCCGGGGTAGCGGGGGGCGTCTGGATATTGTAAAAACGCAGTATTTT. The chain has TRBV11-2 and TRBJ2-3; 10 bases fit TRBD2. The ends lost 3 bases at V and 9 bases at J; junction bases unmatched: 24. Germline V gene lookup returns CDR1 SGHAT and CDR2 FQNNGV. The CDR3 sequence is 20 residues long.

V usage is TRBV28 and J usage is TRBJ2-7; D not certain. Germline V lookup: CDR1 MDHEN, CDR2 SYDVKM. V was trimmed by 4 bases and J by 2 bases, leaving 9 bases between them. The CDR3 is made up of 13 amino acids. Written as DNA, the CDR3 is TGTGCCAGCAGTTCATACTTTACCTACGAGCAGTACTTC. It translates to CASSSYFTYEQYF.

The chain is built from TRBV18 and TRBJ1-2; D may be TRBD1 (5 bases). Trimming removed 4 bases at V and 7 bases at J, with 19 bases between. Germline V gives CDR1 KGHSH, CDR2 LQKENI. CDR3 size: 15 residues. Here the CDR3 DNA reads TGTGCCAGCTCACAAACAGCCAGGGTAGGAGGTGGCTACACCTTC. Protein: CASSQTARVGGGYTF.